A selection of T cell receptor beta chains follows, all from one sample in a study of OX40 agonist ivuxolimab in advanced cancers. TCRdb's table, derived via immunoSEQ multiplex PCR, lists solely in-frame clones and lacks some. The repertoire has tens of thousands of clones, roughly 80% of them found once; the top ten carry 3.5% to 6%. This specimen consisted of CD4+ or CD8+ T cells sorted from blood, obtained in a trial of the OX40 agonist ivuxolimab. All receptors come from an adult with an advanced solid tumor such as melanoma, head and neck, liver or kidney cancer. The CDR3 runs from the conserved cysteine through the conserved F or W. A D gene is named only where the DNA matches it firmly. The size entry is marked missing in some rows and otherwise reads once, few, many or a size class.

>TRBJ1-3|.|.|TRBV11-2
CASSPYLGSGNTIYF
TGTGCCAGCAGCCCCTACCTAGGCTCTGGAAACACCATATATTTT
>TRBJ2-7|.|TRBD1|TRBV27
CASRRTDRGREQYF
TGTGCCAGCAGACGCACAGACAGGGGAAGGGAGCAGTACTTC
>TRBJ2-3|.|.|TRBV5-1
CASSSDRTLWDTQYF
TGCGCCAGCAGTTCTGACAGGACCCTCTGGGATACGCAGTATTTT
>TRBJ2-2|few|.|TRBV5-4
CASSLGLNTGELFF
TGTGCCAGCAGCCTCGGTCTGAACACCGGGGAGCTGTTTTTT
>TRBJ2-1|.|.|TRBV29-1
CSVTANEQFF
TGCAGCGTTACTGCGAATGAGCAGTTCTTC
>TRBJ1-4|.|TRBD1|TRBV5-1
CASSWVGTGVEKLFF
TGCGCCAGCAGCTGGGTCGGGACAGGGGTTGAAAAACTGTTTTTT
>TRBJ2-7|.|.|TRBV2
CASTPKHGVYEQYF
TGTGCCAGCACCCCGAAGCATGGGGTCTACGAGCAGTACTTC
>TRBJ1-5|.|TRBD1|TRBV5-4
CASTRDRAQPQHF
TGTGCCAGCACCCGGGACAGGGCTCAGCCCCAGCATTTT
>TRBJ2-3|few|TRBD1|TRBV9
CASSPGQGTTDTQYF
TGTGCCAGCAGCCCAGGACAGGGGACGACAGATACGCAGTATTTT
>TRBJ2-7|once|.|TRBV4-2
CASSQEDQRHYEQYF
TGTGCCAGCAGCCAAGAGGACCAACGACACTACGAGCAGTACTTC
>TRBJ1-1|.|.|TRBV11-2
CASSLDRRARGTEAFF
TGTGCCAGCAGCTTAGATCGCCGGGCGAGGGGCACTGAAGCTTTCTTT